The 8 T cell receptor beta chains reported below all come from one sample, sequenced in a study of shared clonotypes between healthy human individuals. Clones were sequenced by immunoSEQ multiplex PCR, and TCRdb holds only the in-frame ones, with some missing. Found here are a few million clones, approximately 95% of them singletons; the top ten hold 0.3% to 0.4%. The sample comprised naive CD4+ T cells from PBMCs. Subset defined: CD45RA+ positively selected. These receptors came from a man aged 18-30 years in good health. Some clones in this sample may be carry-over from other donors' samples.

V usage is TRBV9 and J usage is TRBJ2-5; possibly TRBD2 for D (6 bases). The germline V gene has CDR1 SGDLS and CDR2 YYNGEE. The CDR3 has 14 amino acids. V was pared by 2 bases and J by 2 bases, with 10 bases between. CDR3 in amino acids: CASSVSGQQETQYF. In DNA form, the CDR3 reads TGTGCCAGCAGCGTTAGCGGTCAACAAGAGACCCAGTACTTC.

The rearrangement links TRBV20-1 to TRBJ2-5; D may be TRBD2 (6 bases). From germline, CDR1 is DFQATT and CDR2 SNEGSKA (reference sequence). The CDR3 is 10 residues long. Between the trimmed V and J ends, which lost 2 bases and 9 bases, there was a span of 7 bases. CDR3 bases: TGCAGTGCTAGATGGGGGGCCCAGTACTTC. It codes for CSARWGAQYF.

The chain couples TRBV28 to TRBJ1-1; 8 bases line up with TRBD1. J lost 11 bases, V lost 5 bases, and 13 bases had no gene match. CDR1 is MDHEN, CDR2 SYDVKM, per germline. The CDR3 contains 14 residues. CDR3 in amino acids: CASSLTDRGRVAFF. The DNA for the CDR3 is TGTGCCAGCAGTCTGACCGACAGGGGCCGGGTTGCTTTCTTT.

Only one count was recorded for this clone. This chain uses TRBV7-2 with TRBJ1-4, with D possibly matching TRBD1 (6 bases). Trimming shortened V by 5 bases and J by 8 bases, and 18 bases separated the two germline ends. The V gene's germline CDR1 is SGHTA and CDR2 FQGNSA. The CDR3 loop spans 15 amino acids. CDR3 nucleotide sequence: TGTGCCAGCAGCCTAGACGGACAGTCAGGAGAAAAACTGTTTTTT. Residues: CASSLDGQSGEKLFF. Based on the CDR3 plus reference TRBV7-2 and TRBJ1-4, the full variable domain is GAGVSQSPSNKVTEKGKDVELRCDPISGHTALYWYRQSLGQGLEFLIYFQGNSAPDKSGLPSDRFSAERTGGSVSTLTIQRTQQEDSAVYLCASSLDGQSGEKLFFGSGTQLSVL.

V and J are TRBV28 and TRBJ1-5; 7 nucleotides align to TRBD1. V lost 6 bases to trimming and J lost 1 base; unmatched junction nucleotides: 12. The germline gives CDR1 MDHEN, CDR2 SYDVKM. The length of the CDR3 is 17 residues. The CDR3 reads CASSPTRDSVSNQPQHF. The CDR3 DNA follows: TGTGCCAGCAGCCCTACACGGGACAGCGTGAGCAATCAGCCCCAGCATTTT.

The J gene is TRBJ2-1, the V gene TRBV6-5; unclear D gene. The CDR3 consists of 13 residues. From germline, CDR1 is MNHEY and CDR2 SVGAGI. Trimming took 5 bases from V and 6 from J, leaving 11 bases between them. CDR3 loop: CASSPPGFNEQFF. The CDR3 DNA follows: TGTGCCAGCAGTCCCCCGGGCTTCAATGAGCAGTTCTTC.

The CDR3 spells CASSQSKGTSTDTQYF. As DNA, the CDR3 is TGCGCCAGCAGCCAATCCAAGGGGACTAGCACAGATACGCAGTATTTT. The gene calls are TRBV4-1 and TRBJ2-3; weak D call: TRBD2 (6 bases). Germline V lookup: CDR1 MGHRA, CDR2 YSYEKL. Trimming took 2 bases from V and 0 from J, leaving 12 bases between them. This CDR3 spans 16 amino acids.

The chain combines TRBV28 with TRBJ1-2; D perhaps matches TRBD1 (5 bases). Trimming removed 6 bases from V and 4 bases from J, with 15 bases in between. Germline values: CDR1 MDHEN, CDR2 SYDVKM. The CDR3 contains 14 residues. The CDR3 DNA is TGTGCCAGCAGCCCCAAGGGGCCCTTCTATGGCTACACCTTC. Its translation is CASSPKGPFYGYTF.